Below are 9 T cell receptor beta chains sequenced from a single sample in a study of vaccination effects on CD4 cells after COVID-19 (dated by TCRdb to between 2020 and 2023). After approximately 11 days of culture, CD4+ T cells were isolated with the EasySep CD4+ T cell isolation kit. Preparation of the library involved the immunoSEQ multiplex PCR assay. TCRdb retrieved this table from immuneACCESS and kept in-frame rearrangements only. Not all clones are present; in checked studies, unresolved V genes account for under half, and no reason is known for the remainder. The sample data list tens of thousands of clones, and roughly four fifths of these were observed just once. In total, the top ten clones hold 8.5% to 10% of the sample. These receptors have no identified antigens. The sequencing used CD4+ T cells from PBMCs cultured without peptide, collected before COVID-19 vaccination. These receptors were collected from a human donor who had a prior SARS-CoV-2 infection.

The rearrangement links TRBV7-2 to TRBJ2-2, with 11 bases matching TRBD2. This CDR3 has 16 amino acids. V gave up 1 base and J gave up 3 bases; unmatched junction bases: 1. Germline-derived CDR1 and CDR2 are SGHTA and FQGNSA. The CDR3 DNA is TGTGCCAGCAGCTTAGGACTAGCGGGATACACCGGGGAGCTGTTTTTT. Translated, it gives CASSLGLAGYTGELFF.

V is TRBV7-8 and J is TRBJ2-3; 8 bases are a match to TRBD2. In germline, CDR1 is SGHVS, CDR2 FQNEAQ. V lost 3 bases to trimming and J lost 0 bases; unmatched junction nucleotides: 5. There are 16 residues in the CDR3. The CDR3 spells CASSFGLAGSTDTQYF. CDR3 nucleotide sequence: TGTGCCAGCAGCTTCGGACTAGCAGGTAGCACAGATACGCAGTATTTT.

The chain carries TRBV5-4 and TRBJ2-2; no clear D. Looked up from germline, CDR1 is SGHNT and CDR2 is YYREEE (reference sequence). The CDR3 has 14 residues. With 2 bases removed from V and 4 bases from J, the gap between germline ends came to 9 bases. CDR3 nucleotides: TGTGCCAGCAGCTTAAATGTGGGCACCGGGGAGCTGTTTTTT. This translates into CASSLNVGTGELFF.

This sequence joins TRBV27 and TRBJ2-7; 10 bases align to TRBD2. The junction had 7 bases not matched to a gene; V was cut back by 2 bases and J by 0 bases. The CDR3 has 17 amino acids. The V gene's germline CDR1 is MNHEY and CDR2 SMNVEV (reference sequence). The CDR3 DNA sequence: TGTGCCAGCAGTTTAGAGTGGACTAGCGGCTACTCCTACGAGCAGTACTTC. Translation: CASSLEWTSGYSYEQYF.

This clone has a handful of counts. The rearrangement links TRBV7-3 to TRBJ2-1, with unresolved D. There are 12 residues in the CDR3. With 11 bases removed from V and 1 base from J, the gap between germline ends came to 9 bases. CDR1 is SGHTA and CDR2 is FQGTGA in the germline V gene. CDR3 sequence: CAPPGSYNEQFF. The CDR3 region has the DNA TGTGCCCCACCTGGTTCCTACAATGAGCAGTTCTTC.

This clone was recorded a few times. The rearrangement uses TRBV5-4 and TRBJ1-3; 9 bases map to TRBD1. The germline CDR1 and CDR2 sequences are SGHNT and YYREEE (reference sequence). CDR3 length: 15 amino acids. The V gene end was trimmed by 4 bases and the J gene end by 5 bases; junction bases not matched to a gene: 7. The CDR3 region has the DNA TGTGCCAGCAGCGGTGGGACAGGGCAAAGAAACACCATATATTTT. It is translated as CASSGGTGQRNTIYF.

The chain employs TRBV5-1 and TRBJ2-1; TRBD2 matches 10 bases. The V segment lost 4 bases and the J segment 8 bases; nucleotides outside the gene matches: 9. Germline assignment: CDR1 SGHRS and CDR2 YFSETQ. The length of the CDR3 is 15 residues. The CDR3 region is CASSERGGPSYEQFF. For the CDR3, the DNA is TGCGCCAGCAGCGAGCGGGGGGGCCCTTCGTATGAGCAGTTCTTC.

The chain couples TRBV24-1 to TRBJ1-3; D may be TRBD1 (6 bases). Germline CDR1 reads KGHDR; CDR2 reads SFDVKD. The ends were cut back, 3 bases at V and 0 bases at J, with 11 bases in the middle. The CDR3 is 16 residues long. In nucleotides, the CDR3 is TGTGCCACCAGTGATCTGACAGGCAGCTCTGGAAACACCATATATTTT. This gives the protein CATSDLTGSSGNTIYF.

This chain uses TRBV5-6 with TRBJ1-2; D gene uncertain. From germline, CDR1 is SGHDT and CDR2 YYEEEE. The length of the CDR3 is 13 residues. V lost 0 bases, J lost 4 bases, and 7 bases lay in between. CDR3 coding DNA: TGTGCCAGCAGCTTGGGGGGAACCTATGGCTACACCTTC. It specifies CASSLGGTYGYTF.